This passage covers 17 T cell receptor beta chains from one sample sequenced in a study of blood T cell repertoires in COVID-19. The method was immunoSEQ multiplex PCR; TCRdb's version includes in-frame clones alone and lacks a portion of them. The sample lists 130,000 to 150,000 clones, over 80% seen once, with 5% to 7% in the top ten. Input material: PBMCs or T cells enriched from blood (not recorded which). The receptor set was obtained from a woman aged 45-65 years who had been exposed to COVID-19.

V and J are TRBV6-5 and TRBJ2-1; a possible D gene is TRBD2 (6 bases). The CDR3 sequence is 14 residues long. The germline gives CDR1 MNHEY, CDR2 SVGAGI. In nucleotides, the CDR3 is TGTGCTAGTTATCGGGGGACCTCCTACAATGAGCAGTTCTTC. Translation: CASYRGTSYNEQFF.

The rearrangement joins TRBV11-3 to TRBJ1-2, with TRBD1 as a possible D gene (6 bases). CDR1 and CDR2 (germline): SGHNT, YENEEA. The CDR3 has 16 residues. V was shortened by 1 base and J by 4 bases, with 16 bases between the two germline ends. The CDR3 region has the DNA TGTGCCAGCAGCTTAGGAGGGACAACGGAAACCTATGGCTACACCTTC. This encodes CASSLGGTTETYGYTF.

The genes are TRBV9 and TRBJ2-6, with a possible D match to TRBD1 (5 bases). This CDR3 has 17 amino acids. V lost 0 bases, J lost 0 bases, and 10 bases lay in between. The germline gives CDR1 SGDLS, CDR2 YYNGEE. The CDR3 spells CASSVGPGASGANVLTF. As DNA, the CDR3 is TGTGCCAGCAGCGTAGGACCTGGGGCCTCTGGGGCCAACGTCCTGACTTTC.

This clone has a handful of counts. The chain has TRBV7-9 and TRBJ2-3; 7 bases align to TRBD1. This CDR3 has 15 amino acids. Germline CDR1 reads SEHNR; CDR2 reads FQNEAQ (reference sequence). J lost 4 bases, V lost 5 bases, and 9 bases had no gene match. CDR3: CASSPGDRAPDTQYF. For the CDR3, the DNA is TGTGCCAGCAGCCCCGGCGACAGGGCTCCAGATACGCAGTATTTT.

This chain uses TRBV7-9 with TRBJ2-5; 8 bases line up with TRBD2. The CDR3 has 15 residues. V shed 2 bases, J shed 5 bases, and the junction held 7 bases outside the gene matches. Germline V gene lookup returns CDR1 SEHNR and CDR2 FQNEAQ (reference sequence). As DNA, the CDR3 is TGTGCCAGCAGCTTACTCACCAGCGGGAGTGAGACCCAGTACTTC. This sequence encodes CASSLLTSGSETQYF.

This chain uses TRBV19 with TRBJ2-1, with 7 bases that match TRBD2. V gave up 3 bases and J gave up 3 bases; unmatched junction bases: 5. Germline values: CDR1 LNHDA, CDR2 SQIVND (reference sequence). CDR3 size: 15 residues. CDR3 sequence reads: CASSISSGLYNEQFF. CDR3 DNA sequence: TGTGCCAGTAGTATTTCTAGCGGTCTCTACAATGAGCAGTTCTTC.

The genes are TRBV7-2 and TRBJ2-3; the match to TRBD1 covers 10 bases. Germline CDR1 reads SGHTA; CDR2 reads FQGNSA. The CDR3 is 16 residues long. V dropped 4 bases and J dropped 8; count of bases not matched to a gene: 12. CDR3 nucleotide sequence: TGTGCCAGCAGCTACTCCGGAGACAGGGGGCGTCCTACGCAGTATTTT. Encoded protein: CASSYSGDRGRPTQYF.

This sequence joins TRBV2 and TRBJ2-1; D perhaps matches TRBD2 (6 bases). Germline V gene lookup returns CDR1 SNHLY and CDR2 FYNNEI. This CDR3 comprises 12 residues. Trimming pared 6 bases from V and 9 bases from J, leaving 12 bases between. The CDR3 DNA follows: TGTGCCAGCAGCGAGGGACTGCGTGAGCAGTTCTTC. Its translation: CASSEGLREQFF.

CDR3 protein: CASSDRTGGDGYTF. The CDR3 DNA follows: TGTGCCAGCAGTGACCGGACAGGGGGGGATGGCTACACCTTC. The chain uses TRBV25-1 and TRBJ1-2; 10 positions agree with TRBD1. This CDR3 region has 14 residues. After removal of 3 bases from V and 6 bases from J, the junction contained 4 bases not matched to a gene. Germline V gene data show CDR1 as MGHDK and CDR2 as SYGVNS.

This clone came up many times. Other DNA sequences in the same sample also yield this CDR3. The V and J genes are TRBV15 and TRBJ2-5, with D possibly TRBD2 on 6 matching bases. Germline V gene data show CDR1 as LNHNV and CDR2 as YYDKDF (reference sequence). V gave up 1 base and J gave up 4 bases, with 7 bases separating them. The CDR3 consists of 13 residues. CDR3 coding DNA: TGTGCCACCAGCAGAGTGGGGGGAGAGACCCAGTACTTC. This gives the protein CATSRVGGETQYF.

The rearrangement links TRBV10-3 to TRBJ1-4; a possible D gene is TRBD1 (5 bases). The V end lost 3 bases, the J end lost 8 bases, and 16 bases lay between the germline ends. Looked up from germline, CDR1 is ENHRY and CDR2 is SYGVKD. CDR3 size: 15 residues. In nucleotides, the CDR3 is TGTGCCATCAGTGACCCGTCGCAGGGTGAGGAAAAACTGTTTTTT. Protein product: CAISDPSQGEEKLFF.

This chain connects TRBV7-3 to TRBJ2-1; TRBD2 aligns across 9 bases. Germline CDR1 is SGHTA and CDR2 is FQGTGA. With V trimmed by 0 bases and J by 5 bases, 2 bases remained unmatched. This CDR3 has 15 amino acids. The CDR3 DNA sequence: TGTGCCAGCAGCTTAACTAGCGGGGGAAACAATGAGCAGTTCTTC. Encoded protein: CASSLTSGGNNEQFF.

The genes are TRBV5-4 and TRBJ1-2, with a weak D call TRBD1 (6 bases). CDR1 is SGHNT, CDR2 YYREEE, per germline (reference sequence). V gave up 3 bases and J gave up 6 bases, with 9 bases separating them. The length of the CDR3 is 12 residues. The CDR3 DNA follows: TGTGCCAGCAGCTCCGACAGGCATGGCTACACCTTC. Translation: CASSSDRHGYTF.

This clone has just a few counts. This sequence joins TRBV7-8 and TRBJ2-1; TRBD2 aligns across 11 bases. This CDR3 comprises 17 residues. In germline, CDR1 is SGHVS, CDR2 FQNEAQ. V lost 3 bases, J lost 7 bases, and 11 bases stayed unmatched. The CDR3 DNA follows: TGTGCCAGCAGCTTGGGAATTGGGGGACTAGCGGAAAATGAGCAGTTCTTC. Protein product: CASSLGIGGLAENEQFF.

This sequence joins TRBV5-1 and TRBJ2-3; D may be TRBD1 (5 bases). CDR1 is SGHRS and CDR2 is YFSETQ in the germline V gene. The CDR3 covers 14 residues. V lost 5 bases, J lost 3 bases, and 13 bases lay in between. DNA for the CDR3: TGCGCCAGCAGTAGGGCAGGGTATACAGATACGCAGTATTTT. Residues: CASSRAGYTDTQYF.

The chain combines TRBV19 with TRBJ1-2; TRBD1 agrees at 7 bases. This CDR3 has 14 amino acids. J was trimmed by 4 bases and V by 4 bases; bases with no gene match: 6. The germline CDR1 and CDR2 sequences are LNHDA and SQIVND (reference sequence). CDR3 DNA: TGTGCCAGTAGTACTGGACAGGCGGCCTATGGCTACACCTTC. It encodes CASSTGQAAYGYTF. Full variable domain (missing parts from reference TRBV19 and TRBJ1-2): DGGITQSPKYLFRKEGQNVTLSCEQNLNHDAMYWYRQDPGQGLRLIYYSQIVNDFQKGDIAEGYSVSREKKESFPLTVTSAQKNPTAFYLCASSTGQAAYGYTFGSGTRLTVV.

This clone came up a few times. This chain connects TRBV27 to TRBJ1-1; D is possibly TRBD1 (6 bases). The ends were cut back, 0 bases at V and 7 bases at J, with 15 bases in the middle. Germline V gene data show CDR1 as MNHEY and CDR2 as SMNVEV (reference sequence). The CDR3 sequence is 15 residues long. The CDR3 reads CASSLSARGGVEAFF. The CDR3 coding sequence is TGTGCCAGCAGTTTATCTGCCAGGGGAGGGGTTGAAGCTTTCTTT.